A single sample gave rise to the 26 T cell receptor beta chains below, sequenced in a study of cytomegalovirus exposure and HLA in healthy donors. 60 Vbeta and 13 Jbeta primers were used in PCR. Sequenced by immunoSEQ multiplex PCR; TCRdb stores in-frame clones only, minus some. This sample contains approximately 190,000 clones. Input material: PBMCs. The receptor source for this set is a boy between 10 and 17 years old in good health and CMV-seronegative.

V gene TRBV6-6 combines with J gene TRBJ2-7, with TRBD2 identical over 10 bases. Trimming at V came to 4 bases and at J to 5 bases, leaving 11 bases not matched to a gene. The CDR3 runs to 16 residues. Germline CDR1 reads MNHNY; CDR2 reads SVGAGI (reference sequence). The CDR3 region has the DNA TGTGCCAGCAGTTCTTACTTGACTAGCGGGTACCACGAGCAGTACTTC. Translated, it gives CASSSYLTSGYHEQYF.

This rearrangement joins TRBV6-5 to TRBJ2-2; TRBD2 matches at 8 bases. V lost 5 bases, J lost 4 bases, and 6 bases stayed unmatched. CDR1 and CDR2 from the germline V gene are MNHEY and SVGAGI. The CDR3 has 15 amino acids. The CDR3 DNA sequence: TGTGCCAGCAGTCCTACTAGCGGAACCACCGGGGAGCTGTTTTTT. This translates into CASSPTSGTTGELFF.

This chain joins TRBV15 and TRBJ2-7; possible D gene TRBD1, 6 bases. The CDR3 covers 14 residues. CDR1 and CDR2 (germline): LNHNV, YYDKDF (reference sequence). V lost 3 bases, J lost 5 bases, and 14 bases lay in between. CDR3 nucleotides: TGTGCCACCAGCAGTCACCGGGACACCCACGAGCAGTACTTC. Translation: CATSSHRDTHEQYF.

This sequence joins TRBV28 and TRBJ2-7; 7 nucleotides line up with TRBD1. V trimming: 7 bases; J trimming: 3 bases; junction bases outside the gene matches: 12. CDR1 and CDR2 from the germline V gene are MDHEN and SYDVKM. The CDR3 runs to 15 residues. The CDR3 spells CASTPLGDRDYEQYF. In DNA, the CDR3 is TGTGCCAGCACACCCCTGGGGGACAGAGACTACGAGCAGTACTTC.

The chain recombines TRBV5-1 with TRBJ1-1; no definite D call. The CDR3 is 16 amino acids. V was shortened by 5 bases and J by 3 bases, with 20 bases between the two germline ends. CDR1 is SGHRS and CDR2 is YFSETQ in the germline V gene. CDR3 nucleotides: TGCGCCAGCAGTAATGTTCTCCGGAGATGGGACACTGAAGCTTTCTTT. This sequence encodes CASSNVLRRWDTEAFF.

CDR3 coding DNA: TGTGCCGTGCGGCCAGGGGCTACCTACGAGCAGTACTTC. Amino acids: CAVRPGATYEQYF. The chain joins TRBV6-1 to TRBJ2-7; D is perhaps TRBD1 (6 bases). This CDR3 is 13 amino acids long. The V end was cut by 11 bases, the J end by 2 bases, with 16 bases between. The V gene's germline CDR1 is MNHNS and CDR2 SASEGT.

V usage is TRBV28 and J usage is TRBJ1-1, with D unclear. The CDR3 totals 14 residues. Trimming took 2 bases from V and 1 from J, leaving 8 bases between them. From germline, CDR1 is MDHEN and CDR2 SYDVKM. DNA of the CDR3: TGTGCCAGCAGTTTACCGCGCAAGAACACTGAAGCTTTCTTT. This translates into CASSLPRKNTEAFF.

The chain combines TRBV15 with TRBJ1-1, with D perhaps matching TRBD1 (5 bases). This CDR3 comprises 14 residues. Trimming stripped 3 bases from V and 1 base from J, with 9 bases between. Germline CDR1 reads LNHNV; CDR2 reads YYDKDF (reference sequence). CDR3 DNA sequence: TGTGCCACCAGCAGGAGGCAGGGGAACACTGAAGCTTTCTTT. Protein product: CATSRRQGNTEAFF.

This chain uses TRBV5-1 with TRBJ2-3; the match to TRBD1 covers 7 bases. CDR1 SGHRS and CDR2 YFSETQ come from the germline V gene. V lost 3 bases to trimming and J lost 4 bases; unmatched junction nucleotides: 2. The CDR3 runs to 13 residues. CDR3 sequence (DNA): TGCGCCAGCAGCTCGACAGGGCCAGATACGCAGTATTTT. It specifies CASSSTGPDTQYF.

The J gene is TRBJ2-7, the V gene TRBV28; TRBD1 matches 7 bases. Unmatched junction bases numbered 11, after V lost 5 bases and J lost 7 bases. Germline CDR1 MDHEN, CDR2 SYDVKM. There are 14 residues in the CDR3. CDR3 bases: TGTGCCAGCAGTCTAGGACAGGCCGCTGGGGAGCAGTACTTC. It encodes CASSLGQAAGEQYF.

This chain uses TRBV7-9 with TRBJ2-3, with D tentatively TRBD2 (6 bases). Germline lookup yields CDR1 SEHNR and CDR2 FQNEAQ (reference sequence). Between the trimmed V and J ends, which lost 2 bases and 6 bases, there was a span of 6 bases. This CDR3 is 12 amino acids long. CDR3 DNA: TGTGCCAGCAGCTTAAGCGGGGATACGCAGTATTTT. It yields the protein CASSLSGDTQYF.

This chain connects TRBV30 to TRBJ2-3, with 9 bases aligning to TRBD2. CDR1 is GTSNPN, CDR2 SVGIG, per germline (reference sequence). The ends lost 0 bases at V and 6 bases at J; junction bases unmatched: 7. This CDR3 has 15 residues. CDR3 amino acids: CAWSVLSGGKDTQYF. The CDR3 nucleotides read TGTGCCTGGAGTGTCCTTAGCGGGGGCAAGGATACGCAGTATTTT.

The CDR3 here is CASSLAAGGNTIYF. CDR3 sequence (DNA): TGCGCCAGCAGCTTGGCGGCCGGGGGAAACACCATATATTTT. The V and J genes are TRBV5-1 and TRBJ1-3; D gene unclear. Trimming removed 0 bases at V and 4 bases at J, with 8 bases between. The germline V gene has CDR1 SGHRS and CDR2 YFSETQ. The CDR3 is 14 amino acids.

CDR3 coding DNA: TGTGCCAGCAGCCAAGGTAGCGGGGGTAACCAAGAGACCCAGTACTTC. Translation gives CASSQGSGGNQETQYF. The V call is TRBV14, the J call TRBJ2-5, with 9 bases that match TRBD2. The germline CDR1 and CDR2 sequences are SGHDN and FVKESK. Trimming took 1 base from V and 0 from J; bases not matched to a gene: 3. The CDR3 is 16 residues long.

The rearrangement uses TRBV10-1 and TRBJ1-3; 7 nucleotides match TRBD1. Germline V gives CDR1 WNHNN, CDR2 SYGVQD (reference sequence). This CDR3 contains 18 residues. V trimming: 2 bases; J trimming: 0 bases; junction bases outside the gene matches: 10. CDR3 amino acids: CASSEDQWTGYSGNTIYF. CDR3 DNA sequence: TGCGCCAGCAGTGAGGACCAATGGACAGGATACTCTGGAAACACCATATATTTT.

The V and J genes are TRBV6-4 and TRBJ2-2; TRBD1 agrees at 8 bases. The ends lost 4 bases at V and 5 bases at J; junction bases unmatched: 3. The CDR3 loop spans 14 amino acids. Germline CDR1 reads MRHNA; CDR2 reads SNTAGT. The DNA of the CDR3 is TGTGCCAGCAGTGGGACAGGGAGAACCGGGGAGCTGTTTTTT. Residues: CASSGTGRTGELFF.

The CDR3 region has the DNA TGTGCCAGCAGCGCCAGACTAGCGGGGAACACCGGGGAGCTGTTTTTT. As protein: CASSARLAGNTGELFF. The V and J genes are TRBV11-1 and TRBJ2-2; 10 bases map to TRBD2. The CDR3 covers 16 residues. V was pared by 5 bases and J by 1 base, with 4 bases of the junction left unmatched. Germline CDR1 reads SGHAT; CDR2 reads FQDESV (reference sequence).

The CDR3 DNA sequence: TGTGCCAGCAGCTTAGGGGCTTCGGGGACCTACGAGCAGTACTTC. The encoded protein is CASSLGASGTYEQYF. The V call is TRBV7-6, the J call TRBJ2-7, with D possibly being TRBD2 (5 bases). The CDR3 is 15 residues long. CDR1 is SGHVS, CDR2 FNYEAQ, per germline. V was clipped by 1 base and J by 2 bases, with 12 bases between them.

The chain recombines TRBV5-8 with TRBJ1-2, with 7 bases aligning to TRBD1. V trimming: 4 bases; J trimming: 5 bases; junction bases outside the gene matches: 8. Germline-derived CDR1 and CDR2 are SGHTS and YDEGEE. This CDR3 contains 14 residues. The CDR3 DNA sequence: TGTGCCAGCAGCCTGGACAGGCCGGGTTATGGCTACACCTTC. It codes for CASSLDRPGYGYTF. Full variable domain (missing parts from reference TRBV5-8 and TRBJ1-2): EAGVTQSPTHLIKTRGQQATLRCSPISGHTSVYWYQQALGLGLQFLLWYDEGEERNRGNFPPRFSGRQFPNYSSELNVNALELEDSALYLCASSLDRPGYGYTFGSGTRLTVV.

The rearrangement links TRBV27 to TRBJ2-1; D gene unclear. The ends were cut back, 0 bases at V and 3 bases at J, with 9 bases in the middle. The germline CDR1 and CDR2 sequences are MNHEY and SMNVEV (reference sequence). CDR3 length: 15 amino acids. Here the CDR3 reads CASSLSSLGYNEQFF. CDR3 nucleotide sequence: TGTGCCAGCAGTTTATCGTCTCTAGGCTACAATGAGCAGTTCTTC.

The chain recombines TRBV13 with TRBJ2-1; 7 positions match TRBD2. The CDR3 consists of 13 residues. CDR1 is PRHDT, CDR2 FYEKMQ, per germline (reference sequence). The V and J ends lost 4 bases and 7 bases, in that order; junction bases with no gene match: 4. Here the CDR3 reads CASSSAGGNEQFF. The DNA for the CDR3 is TGTGCCAGCAGCTCGGCCGGGGGGAATGAGCAGTTCTTC. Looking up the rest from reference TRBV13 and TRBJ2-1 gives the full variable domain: AAGVIQSPRHLIKEKRETATLKCYPIPRHDTVYWYQQGPGQDPQFLISFYEKMQSDKGSIPDRFSAQQFSDYHSELNMSSLELGDSALYFCASSSAGGNEQFFGPGTRLTVL.

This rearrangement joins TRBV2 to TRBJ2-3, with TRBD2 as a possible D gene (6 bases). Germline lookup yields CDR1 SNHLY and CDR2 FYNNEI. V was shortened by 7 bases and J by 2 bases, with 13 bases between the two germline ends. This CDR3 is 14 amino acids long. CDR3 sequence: CASKAGPLTDTQYF. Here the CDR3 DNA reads TGTGCCAGCAAGGCGGGGCCCCTCACAGATACGCAGTATTTT.

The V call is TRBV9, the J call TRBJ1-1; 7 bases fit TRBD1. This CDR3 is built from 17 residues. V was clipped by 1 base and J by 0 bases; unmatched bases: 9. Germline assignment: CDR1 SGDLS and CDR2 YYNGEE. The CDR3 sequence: CASSVTDRVNMNTEAFF. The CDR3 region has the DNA TGTGCCAGCAGCGTAACCGACAGGGTAAACATGAACACTGAAGCTTTCTTT.

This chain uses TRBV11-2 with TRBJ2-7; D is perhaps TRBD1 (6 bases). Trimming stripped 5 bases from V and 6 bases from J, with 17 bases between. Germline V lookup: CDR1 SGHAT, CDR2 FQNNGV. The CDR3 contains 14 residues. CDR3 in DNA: TGTGCCAGCAGCCAACCCAGGGGAATAGGCGAGCAGTACTTC. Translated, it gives CASSQPRGIGEQYF.

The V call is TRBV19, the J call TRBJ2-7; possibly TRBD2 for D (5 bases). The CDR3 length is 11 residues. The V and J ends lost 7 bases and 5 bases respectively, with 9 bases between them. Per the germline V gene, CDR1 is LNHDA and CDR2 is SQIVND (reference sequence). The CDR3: CASTLGDEQYF. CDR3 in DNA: TGTGCCAGTACTCTGGGAGACGAGCAGTACTTC.

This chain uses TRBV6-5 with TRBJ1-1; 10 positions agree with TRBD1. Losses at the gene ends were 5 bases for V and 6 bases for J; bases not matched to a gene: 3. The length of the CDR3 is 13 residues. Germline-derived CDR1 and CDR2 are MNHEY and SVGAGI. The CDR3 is CASSRGQGAEAFF. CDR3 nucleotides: TGTGCCAGCAGTCGCGGACAGGGGGCTGAAGCTTTCTTT.